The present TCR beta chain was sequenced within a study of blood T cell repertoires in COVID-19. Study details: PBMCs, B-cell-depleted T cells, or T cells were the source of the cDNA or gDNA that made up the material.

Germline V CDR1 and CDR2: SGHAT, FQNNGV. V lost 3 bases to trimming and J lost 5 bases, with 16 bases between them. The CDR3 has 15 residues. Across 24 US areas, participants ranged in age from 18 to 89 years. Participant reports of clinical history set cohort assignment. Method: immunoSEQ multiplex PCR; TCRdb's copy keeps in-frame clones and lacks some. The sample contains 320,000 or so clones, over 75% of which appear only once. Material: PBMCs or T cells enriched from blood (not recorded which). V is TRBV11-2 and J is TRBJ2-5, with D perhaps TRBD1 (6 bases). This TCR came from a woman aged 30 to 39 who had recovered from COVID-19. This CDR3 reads CASSFPGRGRETQYF. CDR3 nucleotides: TGTGCCAGCAGCTTTCCCGGCAGGGGAAGGGAGACCCAGTACTTC.